This T cell receptor beta chain was obtained from a study of blood T cell repertoires in COVID-19 (dated by TCRdb to the early 2020s). For context, the study as a whole: Samples from collaborators originated in the United States, Italy and Spain and spanned both the acute and convalescent phases of COVID-19. Where available, HLA class I and class II types were taken from metadata supplied by the sample provider and were not determined by assay-based typing. The repertoires were made available in a free public database intended to serve as a resource for research on the immune response to SARS-CoV-2. Deeply sampled blood TCRbeta repertoires from subjects exposed to, actively infected with, or recovered from COVID-19 were included in the dataset. The sample metadata nearly always contained a de-identified subject ID, COVID-19 status, age in years and sex. The samples were drawn from two sources: the first 160 participants of the ongoing ImmuneRACE study, and 1,254 subjects contributed by 6 global collaborators. The prospective study material was composed of cDNA or gDNA derived from T cells, B-cell-depleted T cells, or PBMCs. The paper as a whole reports these results and caveats: The quantity of clinical and demographic metadata differed by source and by participant and was supplied without curation.

This clone is a singleton in its sample. The antigen it binds to is not known. It has no much larger one-base neighbor in the sample; base qualities were not kept. TCRbeta CDR3 regions were amplified from genomic DNA using the immunoSEQ Assay, a bias-controlled multiplex PCR. As for the original processing: Within the assay, amplification of reference gene primers was used to estimate how many nucleated cells each sample contained. To quantify the absolute abundance of each unique TCRbeta CDR3 rearrangement, sequence reads were collapsed and filtered. For each sample, productive Simpson clonality was calculated by taking the square root of Simpson's diversity index across productive rearrangements. Not all clones reach the TCRdb copy of this immuneACCESS table, which keeps in-frame sequences only. Checked studies attribute under half of the gap to unresolved V genes and leave the rest unexplained. The V and J calls and clone size come from that table; D and trimming were worked out from the DNA. The sample includes roughly 200,000 clones, with approximately 82% observed a single time. The leading ten clones occupy about 9% of the sample.

For CDR1 and CDR2, the germline V gene lists SGHTA and FQGNSA. V is shortened by 5 bases, J by 6 bases, and the region joining them spans 8 bases. The CDR3 spans 12 residues, from the cysteine through the phenylalanine. Kept here is only the CDR3 DNA, which spans 36 bases and is read in frame from base 1. Whole blood was collected in K2EDTA tubes by collaborating institutions according to the institutions' own protocols. Collaborator samples were shipped for TCRbeta analysis as frozen whole blood, isolated PBMCs, or DNA extracted from either sample type. This sequence uses TRBV7-2 and TRBJ1-5, with the identity of the D gene unclear. The source of this sequence is a man in his forties with active or convalescent COVID-19. Material for sequencing was peripheral blood. The nucleotide sequence reads as follows: TGTGCCAGCAGCCTCGACATTCAGCCCCAGCATTTT. Its translation is CASSLDIQPQHF.